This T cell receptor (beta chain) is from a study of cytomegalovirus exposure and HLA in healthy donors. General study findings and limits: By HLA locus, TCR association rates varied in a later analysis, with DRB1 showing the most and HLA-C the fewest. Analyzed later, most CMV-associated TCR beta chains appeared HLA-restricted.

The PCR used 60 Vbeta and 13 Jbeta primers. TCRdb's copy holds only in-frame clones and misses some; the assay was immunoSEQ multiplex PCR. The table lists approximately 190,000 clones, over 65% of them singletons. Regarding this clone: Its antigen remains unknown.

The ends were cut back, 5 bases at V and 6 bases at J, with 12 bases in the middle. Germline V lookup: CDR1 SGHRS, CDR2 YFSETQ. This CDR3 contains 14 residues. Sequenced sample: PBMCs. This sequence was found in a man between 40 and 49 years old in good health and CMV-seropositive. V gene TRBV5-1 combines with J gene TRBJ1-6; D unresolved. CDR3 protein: CASRWRPSNSPLHF. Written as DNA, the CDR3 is TGCGCCAGCAGGTGGAGACCGAGTAATTCACCCCTCCACTTT.